The T cell receptor (beta chain) under discussion was sequenced for a study of cytomegalovirus exposure and HLA in healthy donors. Study results and limitations: In a later analysis, several top co-occurrence clusters appeared linked to parvovirus B19, influenza, CMV and Epstein-Barr virus.

Details on this clone: Its target is not known.

PCR involved 60 Vbeta and 13 Jbeta primers. Measured with immunoSEQ multiplex PCR; TCRdb has only the in-frame clones, and not every one. The table lists about 170,000 clones, approximately 88% of them singletons. CDR1 is MNHNY and CDR2 is SVGAGI in the germline V gene (reference sequence). The CDR3 has 12 residues. V lost 11 bases to trimming and J lost 0 bases, with 11 bases between them. The chain employs TRBV6-6 and TRBJ2-7, with D possibly matching TRBD1 (6 bases). The receptor's source is a boy aged 2 to 10 in good health and CMV-seronegative. Source material: PBMCs. CDR3 loop: CAAQGFSYEQYF. CDR3 DNA sequence: TGTGCCGCACAGGGTTTCTCCTACGAGCAGTACTTC.